Shown below are 7 T cell receptor beta chains from a single sample sequenced in a study of CD8+CD57+ T cells in acquired aplastic anemia listed by TCRdb under 2018. Sequencer: Illumina HiSeq 2000. Profiling of TCR beta VDJ combinations and CDR3 sequences used genomic DNA as the template. The public reads were reprocessed in TCRdb via fastp at Q25 and MiXCR, keeping in-frame beta chains. Rows matching on CDR3 protein sequence are summarized as one entry with the most common DNA and genes. This sample is represented by about 240,000 distinct CDR3 sequences; around half of them were singletons. The ten biggest clones cover 7% to 10% of the sample. Expansion of CD8+CD57+ cells had been shown by flow cytometry in the patients chosen for sequencing. The sample consisted of sorted CD4+, CD8+, or CD8+CD57+ T cells (not recorded which) from PBMCs. These receptors were collected from a human donor with aplastic anemia.

V is TRBV11-2 and J is TRBJ2-7; 8 bases line up with TRBD1. CDR1 is SGHAT, CDR2 FQNNGV, per germline. With 3 bases clipped from V and 5 bases from J, the junction kept 6 bases outside the gene matches. This CDR3 contains 14 residues. The CDR3 nucleotides are TGTGCCAGCAGCTTCCTACAGGGGGTCGACGAGCAGTACTTC. As protein: CASSFLQGVDEQYF.

This clonotype was recorded a few times. This chain links TRBV6-2 or TRBV6-3 with TRBJ2-7; no firm D call. Trimming stripped 0 bases from V and 3 bases from J, with 9 bases between. There are 14 residues in the CDR3. Germline V lookup: CDR1 MNHEY, CDR2 SVGEGT. Written as DNA, the CDR3 is TGTGCCAGCAGTTACTCGGGGAACGGCTACGAGCAGTACTTC. Protein product: CASSYSGNGYEQYF.

This chain uses TRBV30 with TRBJ2-5; 8 nucleotides align to TRBD1. Trimming at V came to 8 bases and at J to 5 bases, leaving 10 bases not matched to a gene. This CDR3 is 13 amino acids long. CDR1 is GTSNPN, CDR2 SVGIG, per germline (reference sequence). The CDR3 DNA reads TGTGCCAGCGACAGGGGAAGGGATGAGACCCAGTACTTC. Translated: CASDRGRDETQYF. The full variable domain, in which reference TRBV30 and TRBJ2-5 provide the parts outside the CDR3, is SQTIHQWPATLVQPVGSPLSLECTVEGTSNPNLYWYRQAAGRGLQLLFYSVGIGQISSEVPQNLSASRPQDRQFILSSKKLLLSDSGFYLCASDRGRDETQYFGPGTRLLVL.

The chain is built from TRBV10-3 and TRBJ2-1, with 8 bases identical to TRBD2. J gave up 9 bases and V 5 bases, and 21 bases lay outside the gene matches. CDR1 is ENHRY, CDR2 SYGVKD, per germline. The CDR3 has 18 amino acids. CDR3 protein: CAISWTSSLLRDSTEQFF. The CDR3 nucleotides are TGTGCCATCAGTTGGACTAGCAGCTTACTTCGCGACTCCACTGAGCAGTTCTTC.

In this sample, this clonotype turned up many times. The chain joins TRBV27 to TRBJ1-6; D gene uncertain. The length of the CDR3 is 14 residues. Trimming pared 8 bases from V and 6 bases from J, leaving 14 bases between. CDR1 MNHEY and CDR2 SMNVEV come from the germline V gene (reference sequence). The CDR3 reads CASRSDQRNSPLHF. The CDR3 region has the DNA TGTGCCAGCCGCAGTGATCAACGTAATTCACCCCTCCACTTT.

This clonotype was seen a few times. The chain links TRBV9 to TRBJ1-3; D gene ambiguous. The CDR3 is 14 amino acids. V was cut by 3 bases and J by 7 bases, with 14 bases left in between. Germline V lookup: CDR1 SGDLS, CDR2 YYNGEE. CDR3 sequence (DNA): TGTGCCAGCAGCGGAACAGTAGAAGAGAACACCATATATTTT. Amino acids: CASSGTVEENTIYF.

The chain combines TRBV3-2 with TRBJ2-7. TRBV3-2 is given as a pseudogene. This CDR3 is built from 16 residues. CDR3 sequence (DNA): TGTGCCAGCAGCCATTTGGGTAAAACGAGGTCCTACGAGCAGTACTTC. Its protein is CASSHLGKTRSYEQYF.